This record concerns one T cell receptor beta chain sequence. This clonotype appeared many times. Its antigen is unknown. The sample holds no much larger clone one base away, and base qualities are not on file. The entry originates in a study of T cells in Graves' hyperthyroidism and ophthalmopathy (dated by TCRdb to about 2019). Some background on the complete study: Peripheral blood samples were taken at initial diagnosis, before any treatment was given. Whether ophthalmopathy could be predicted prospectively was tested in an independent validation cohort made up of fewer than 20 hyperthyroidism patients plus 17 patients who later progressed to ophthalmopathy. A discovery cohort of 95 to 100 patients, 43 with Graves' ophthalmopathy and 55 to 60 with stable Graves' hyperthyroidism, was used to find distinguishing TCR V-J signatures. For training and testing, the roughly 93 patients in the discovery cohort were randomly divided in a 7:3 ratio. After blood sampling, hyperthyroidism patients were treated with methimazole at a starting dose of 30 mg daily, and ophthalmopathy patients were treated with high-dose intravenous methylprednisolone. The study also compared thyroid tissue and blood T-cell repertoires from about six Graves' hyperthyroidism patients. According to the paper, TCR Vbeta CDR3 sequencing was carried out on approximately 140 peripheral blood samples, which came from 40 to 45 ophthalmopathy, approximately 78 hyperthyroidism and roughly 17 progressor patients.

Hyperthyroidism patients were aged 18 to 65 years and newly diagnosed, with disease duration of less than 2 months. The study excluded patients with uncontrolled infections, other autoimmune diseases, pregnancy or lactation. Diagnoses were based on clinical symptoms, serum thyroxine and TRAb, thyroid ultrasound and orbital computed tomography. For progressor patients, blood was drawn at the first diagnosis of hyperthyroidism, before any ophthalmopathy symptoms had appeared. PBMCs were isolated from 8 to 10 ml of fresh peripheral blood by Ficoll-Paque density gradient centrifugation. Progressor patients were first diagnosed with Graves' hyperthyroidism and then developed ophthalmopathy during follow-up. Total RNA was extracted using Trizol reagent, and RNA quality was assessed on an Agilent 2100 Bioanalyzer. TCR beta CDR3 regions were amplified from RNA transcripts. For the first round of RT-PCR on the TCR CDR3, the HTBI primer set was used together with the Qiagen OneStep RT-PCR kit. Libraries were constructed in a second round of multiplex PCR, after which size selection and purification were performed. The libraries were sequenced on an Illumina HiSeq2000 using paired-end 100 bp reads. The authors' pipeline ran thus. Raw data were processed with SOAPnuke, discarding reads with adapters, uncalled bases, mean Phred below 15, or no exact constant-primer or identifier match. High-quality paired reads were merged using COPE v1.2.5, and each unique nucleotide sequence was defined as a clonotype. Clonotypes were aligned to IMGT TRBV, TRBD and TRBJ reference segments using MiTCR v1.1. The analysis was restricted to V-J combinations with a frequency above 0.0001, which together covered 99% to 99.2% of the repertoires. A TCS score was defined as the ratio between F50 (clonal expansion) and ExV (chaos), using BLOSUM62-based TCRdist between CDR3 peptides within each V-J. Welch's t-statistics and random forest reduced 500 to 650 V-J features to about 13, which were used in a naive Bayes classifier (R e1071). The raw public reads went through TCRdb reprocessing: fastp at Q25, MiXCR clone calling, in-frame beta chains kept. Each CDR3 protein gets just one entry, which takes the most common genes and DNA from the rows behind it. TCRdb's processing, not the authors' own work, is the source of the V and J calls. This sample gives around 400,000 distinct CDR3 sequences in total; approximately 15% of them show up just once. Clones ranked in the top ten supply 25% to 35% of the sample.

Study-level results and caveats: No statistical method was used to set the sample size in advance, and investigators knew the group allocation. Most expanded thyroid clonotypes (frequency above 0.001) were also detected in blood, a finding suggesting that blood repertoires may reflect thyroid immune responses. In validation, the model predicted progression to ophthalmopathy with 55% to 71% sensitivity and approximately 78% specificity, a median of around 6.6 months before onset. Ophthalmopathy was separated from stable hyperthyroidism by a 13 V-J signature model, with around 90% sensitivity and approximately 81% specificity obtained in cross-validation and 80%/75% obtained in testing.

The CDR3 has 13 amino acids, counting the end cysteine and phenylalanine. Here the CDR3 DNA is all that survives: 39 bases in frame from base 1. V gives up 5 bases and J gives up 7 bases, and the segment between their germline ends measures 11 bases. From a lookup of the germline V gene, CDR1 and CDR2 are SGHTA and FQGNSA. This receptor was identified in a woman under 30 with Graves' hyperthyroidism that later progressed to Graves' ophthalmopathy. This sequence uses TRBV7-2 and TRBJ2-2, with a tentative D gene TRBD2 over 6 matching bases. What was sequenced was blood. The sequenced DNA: TGTGCCAGCAGCCCTGACGGGGGCGGGGAGCTGTTTTTT. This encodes CASSPDGGGELFF.